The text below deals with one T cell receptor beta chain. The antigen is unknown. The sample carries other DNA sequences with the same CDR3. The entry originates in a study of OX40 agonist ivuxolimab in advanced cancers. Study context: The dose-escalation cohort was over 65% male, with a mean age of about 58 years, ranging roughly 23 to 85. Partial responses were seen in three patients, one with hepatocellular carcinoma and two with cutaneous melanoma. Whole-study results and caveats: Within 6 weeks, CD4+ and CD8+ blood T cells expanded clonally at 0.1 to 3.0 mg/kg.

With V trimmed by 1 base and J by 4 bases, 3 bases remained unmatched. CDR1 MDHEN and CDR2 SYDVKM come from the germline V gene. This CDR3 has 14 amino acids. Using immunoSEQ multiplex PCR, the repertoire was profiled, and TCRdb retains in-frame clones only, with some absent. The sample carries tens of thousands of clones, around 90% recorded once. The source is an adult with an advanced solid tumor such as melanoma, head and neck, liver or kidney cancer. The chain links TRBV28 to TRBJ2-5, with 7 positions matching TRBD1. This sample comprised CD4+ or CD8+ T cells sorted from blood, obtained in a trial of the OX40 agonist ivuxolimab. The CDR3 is CASSLLAGGETQYF. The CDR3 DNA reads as TGTGCCAGCAGTTTATTGGCAGGGGGAGAGACCCAGTACTTC.